The entry that follows covers one T cell receptor beta chain sequence. Its antigen is unidentified. These data come from a study of vaccination effects on CD4 cells after COVID-19. The study, taken as a whole, reports: Clonal contraction was marked in infection- and vaccine-induced clones late after vaccination.

With the ViraFEST assay, the study expanded antigen-specific CD4+ T cells using viral peptide pools, then sequenced them. Following culture for under 12 days, CD4+ T cells were isolated. In the vaccine recipients, nucleocapsid antibodies were negative and there was no prior SARS-CoV-2 infection. IL-2 medium took the place of half the medium on both days 3 and 7. Only in-frame clones appear in the TCRdb table, and some are missing; sequencing was by immunoSEQ multiplex PCR. This table holds 35,000 to 50,000 clones, more than 65% found once. This sequence originates from a human donor who received a COVID-19 vaccine. The sample here was CD4+ T cells from PBMCs cultured with HCoV-NL63 spike peptides, taken before COVID-19 vaccination.

The CDR3 loop is CASNWGGQGAVRYTF. The CDR3 DNA follows: TGTGCCAGCAACTGGGGAGGCCAGGGGGCTGTGCGCTACACCTTC. The V call is TRBV6-6, the J call TRBJ1-2, with 8 positions matching TRBD1. With V trimmed by 7 bases and J by 9 bases, 16 bases remained unmatched. The CDR3 runs 15 residues. In germline, CDR1 is MNHNY, CDR2 SVGAGI (reference sequence).